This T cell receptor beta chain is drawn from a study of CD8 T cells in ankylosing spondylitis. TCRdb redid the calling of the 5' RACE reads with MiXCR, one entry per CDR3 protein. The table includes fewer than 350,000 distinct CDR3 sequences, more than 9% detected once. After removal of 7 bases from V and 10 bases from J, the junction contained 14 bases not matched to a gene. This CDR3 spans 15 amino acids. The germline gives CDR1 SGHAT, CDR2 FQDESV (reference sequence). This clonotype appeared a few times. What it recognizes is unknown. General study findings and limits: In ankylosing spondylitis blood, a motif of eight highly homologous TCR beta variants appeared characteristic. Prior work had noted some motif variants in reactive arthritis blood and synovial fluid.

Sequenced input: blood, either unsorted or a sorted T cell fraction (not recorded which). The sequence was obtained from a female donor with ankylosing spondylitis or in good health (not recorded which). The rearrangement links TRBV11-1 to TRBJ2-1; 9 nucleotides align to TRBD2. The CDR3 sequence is CASTEDLAGVKEQFF. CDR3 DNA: TGTGCCAGCACCGAGGACTTAGCGGGGGTAAAGGAGCAGTTCTTC.